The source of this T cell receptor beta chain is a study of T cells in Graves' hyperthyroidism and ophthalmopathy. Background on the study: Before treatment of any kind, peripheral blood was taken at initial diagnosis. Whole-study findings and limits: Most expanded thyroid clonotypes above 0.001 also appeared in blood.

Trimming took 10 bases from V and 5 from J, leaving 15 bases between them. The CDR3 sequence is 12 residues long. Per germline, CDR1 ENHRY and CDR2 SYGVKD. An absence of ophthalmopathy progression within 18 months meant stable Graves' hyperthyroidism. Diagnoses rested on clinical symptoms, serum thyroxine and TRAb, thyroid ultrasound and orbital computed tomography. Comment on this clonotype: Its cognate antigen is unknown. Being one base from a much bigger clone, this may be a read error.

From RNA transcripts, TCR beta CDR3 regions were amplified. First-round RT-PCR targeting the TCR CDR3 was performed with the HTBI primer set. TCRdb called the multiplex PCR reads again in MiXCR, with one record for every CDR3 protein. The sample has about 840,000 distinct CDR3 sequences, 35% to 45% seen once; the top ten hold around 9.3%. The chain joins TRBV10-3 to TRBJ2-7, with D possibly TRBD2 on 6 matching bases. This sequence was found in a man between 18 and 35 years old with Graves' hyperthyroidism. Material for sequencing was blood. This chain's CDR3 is CATGGTANEQYF. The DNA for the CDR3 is TGTGCCACCGGCGGGACCGCGAACGAGCAGTACTTC.